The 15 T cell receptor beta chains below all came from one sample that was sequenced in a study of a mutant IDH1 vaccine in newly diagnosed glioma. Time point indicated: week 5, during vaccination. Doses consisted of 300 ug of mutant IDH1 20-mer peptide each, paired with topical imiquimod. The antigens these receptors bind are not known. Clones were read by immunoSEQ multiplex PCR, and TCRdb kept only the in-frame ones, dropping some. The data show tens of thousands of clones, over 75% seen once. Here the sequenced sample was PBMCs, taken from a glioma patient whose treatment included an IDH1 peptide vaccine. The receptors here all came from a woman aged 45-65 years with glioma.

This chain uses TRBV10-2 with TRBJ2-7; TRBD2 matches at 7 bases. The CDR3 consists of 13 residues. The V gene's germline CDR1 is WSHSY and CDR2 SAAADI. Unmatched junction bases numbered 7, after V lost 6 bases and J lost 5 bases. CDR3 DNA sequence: TGCGCCAGCAGAGTTGCGGGAGTCCACGAGCAGTACTTC. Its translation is CASRVAGVHEQYF.

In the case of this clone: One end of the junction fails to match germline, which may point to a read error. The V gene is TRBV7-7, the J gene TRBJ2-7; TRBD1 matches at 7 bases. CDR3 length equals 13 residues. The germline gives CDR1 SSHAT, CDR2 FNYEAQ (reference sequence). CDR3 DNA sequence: TGTGCTAGCAGCCATAGACAGGGACACGAGCAGTACTTC. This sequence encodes CASSHRQGHEQYF.

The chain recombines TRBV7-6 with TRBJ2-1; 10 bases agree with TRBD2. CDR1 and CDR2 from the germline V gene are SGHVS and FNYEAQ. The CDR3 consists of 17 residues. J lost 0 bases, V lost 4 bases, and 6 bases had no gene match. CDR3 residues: CASSSTSGIYSYNEQFF. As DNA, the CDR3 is TGTGCCAGCAGCTCAACTAGCGGGATCTACTCCTACAATGAGCAGTTCTTC.

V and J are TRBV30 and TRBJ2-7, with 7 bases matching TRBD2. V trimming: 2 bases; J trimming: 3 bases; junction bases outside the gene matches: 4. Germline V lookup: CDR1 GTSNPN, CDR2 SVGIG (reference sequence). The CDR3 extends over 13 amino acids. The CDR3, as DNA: TGTGCCTGGAGTTGGCGGGAGCACTACGAGCAGTACTTC. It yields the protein CAWSWREHYEQYF. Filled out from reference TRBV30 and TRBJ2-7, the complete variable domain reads SQTIHQWPATLVQPVGSPLSLECTVEGTSNPNLYWYRQAAGRGLQLLFYSVGIGQISSEVPQNLSASRPQDRQFILSSKKLLLSDSGFYLCAWSWREHYEQYFGPGTRLTVT.

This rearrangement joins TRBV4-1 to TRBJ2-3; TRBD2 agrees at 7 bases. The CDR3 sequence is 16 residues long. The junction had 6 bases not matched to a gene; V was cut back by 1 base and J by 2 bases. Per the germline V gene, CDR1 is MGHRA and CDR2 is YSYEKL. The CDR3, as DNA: TGCGCCAGCAGCCAAGCTTCAGCGGGATCCACAGATACGCAGTATTTT. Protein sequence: CASSQASAGSTDTQYF.

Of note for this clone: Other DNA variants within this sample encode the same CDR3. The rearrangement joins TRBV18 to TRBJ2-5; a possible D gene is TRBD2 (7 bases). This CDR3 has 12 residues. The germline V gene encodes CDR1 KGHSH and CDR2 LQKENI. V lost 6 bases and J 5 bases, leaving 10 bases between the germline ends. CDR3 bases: TGTGCCAGCTCTCCGGGGGGCGAGACCCAGTACTTC. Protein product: CASSPGGETQYF.

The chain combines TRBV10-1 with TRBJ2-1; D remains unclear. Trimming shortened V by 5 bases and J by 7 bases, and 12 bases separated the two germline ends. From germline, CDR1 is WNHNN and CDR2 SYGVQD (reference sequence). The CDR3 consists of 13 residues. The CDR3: CASSPDLGNEQFF. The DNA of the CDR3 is TGCGCCAGCAGTCCCGACTTGGGGAATGAGCAGTTCTTC.

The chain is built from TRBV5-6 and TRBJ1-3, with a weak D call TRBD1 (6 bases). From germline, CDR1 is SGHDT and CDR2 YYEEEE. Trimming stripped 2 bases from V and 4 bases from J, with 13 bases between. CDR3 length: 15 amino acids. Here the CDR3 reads CASSLRGAAGNTIYF. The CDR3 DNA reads TGTGCCAGCAGCTTAAGGGGGGCTGCGGGAAACACCATATATTTT.

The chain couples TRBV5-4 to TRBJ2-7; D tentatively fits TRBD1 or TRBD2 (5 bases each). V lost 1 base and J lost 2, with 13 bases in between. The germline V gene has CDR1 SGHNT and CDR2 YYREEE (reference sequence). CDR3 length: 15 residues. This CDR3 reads CASSLPSGTTYEQYF. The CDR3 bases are TGTGCCAGCAGCTTGCCCTCCGGGACCACCTACGAGCAGTACTTC.

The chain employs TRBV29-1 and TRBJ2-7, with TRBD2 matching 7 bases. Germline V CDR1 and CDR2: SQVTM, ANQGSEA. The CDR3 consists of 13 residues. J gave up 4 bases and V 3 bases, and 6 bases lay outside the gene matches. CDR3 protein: CSVDGDYPYEQYF. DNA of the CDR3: TGCAGCGTTGATGGGGACTACCCTTACGAGCAGTACTTC.

The CDR3 reads CSVEVLGSGVGEAFF. The DNA for the CDR3 is TGCAGCGTTGAAGTCCTGGGGTCGGGGGTTGGTGAAGCTTTCTTT. The chain employs TRBV29-1 and TRBJ1-1, with D perhaps TRBD1 (5 bases). The CDR3 consists of 15 residues. Trimming took off 1 base at V and 7 bases at J, with 19 bases between the two ends. Germline lookup yields CDR1 SQVTM and CDR2 ANQGSEA. Looking up the rest from reference TRBV29-1 and TRBJ1-1 gives the full variable domain: SAVISQKPSRDICQRGTSLTIQCQVDSQVTMMFWYRQQPGQSLTLIATANQGSEATYESGFVIDKFPISRPNLTFSTLTVSNMSPEDSSIYLCSVEVLGSGVGEAFFGQGTRLTVV.

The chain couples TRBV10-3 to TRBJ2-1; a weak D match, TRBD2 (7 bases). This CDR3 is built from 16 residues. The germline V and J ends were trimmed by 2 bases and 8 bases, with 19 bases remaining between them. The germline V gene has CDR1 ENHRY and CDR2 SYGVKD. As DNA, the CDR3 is TGTGCCATCAGTGAGAAGGGGGGAGGGTTTGGAGATGAGCAGTTCTTC. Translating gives CAISEKGGGFGDEQFF.

For the CDR3, the DNA is TGTGCCAGCAGTTTGTTCGAGGACAGGGTAACGGATAGCTCTGGAAACACCATATATTTT. Encoded protein: CASSLFEDRVTDSSGNTIYF. This rearrangement joins TRBV28 to TRBJ1-3; 8 bases map to TRBD1. Trimming at V came to 3 bases and at J to 0 bases, leaving 16 bases not matched to a gene. The CDR3 sequence is 20 residues long. CDR1 MDHEN and CDR2 SYDVKM come from the germline V gene.

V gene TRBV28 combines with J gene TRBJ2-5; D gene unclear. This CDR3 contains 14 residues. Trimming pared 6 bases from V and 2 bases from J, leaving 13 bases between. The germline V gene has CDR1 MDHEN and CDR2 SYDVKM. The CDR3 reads CASRSLQLQETQYF. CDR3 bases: TGTGCCAGCAGAAGCTTACAGCTTCAAGAGACCCAGTACTTC. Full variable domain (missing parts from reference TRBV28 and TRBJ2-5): DVKVTQSSRYLVKRTGEKVFLECVQDMDHENMFWYRQDPGLGLRLIYFSYDVKMKEKGDIPEGYSVSREKKERFSLILESASTNQTSMYLCASRSLQLQETQYFGPGTRLLVL.

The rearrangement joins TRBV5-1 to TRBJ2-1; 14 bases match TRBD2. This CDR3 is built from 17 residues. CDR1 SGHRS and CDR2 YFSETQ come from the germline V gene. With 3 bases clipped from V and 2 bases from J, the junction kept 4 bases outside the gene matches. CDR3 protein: CASSWGLAGAAYNEQFF. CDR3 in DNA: TGCGCCAGCAGCTGGGGACTAGCGGGAGCAGCCTACAATGAGCAGTTCTTC.